Below, 28 T cell receptor beta chains from the same sample are listed, as sequenced in a study of identical twins. TCRdb ran MiXCR on the 5' RACE reads and lists one entry per CDR3 protein. The sample yields about 240,000 distinct CDR3 sequences, roughly a tenth seen once. Material for sequencing was memory T cells sorted from blood. The receptors were gathered from a man between 50 and 59 years old in good health.

This clonotype was detected a few times. The chain is built from TRBV20-1 and TRBJ1-2, with 11 bases lining up with TRBD1. The CDR3 consists of 14 residues. J was trimmed by 7 bases and V by 3 bases; bases with no gene match: 7. CDR1 is DFQATT and CDR2 is SNEGSKA in the germline V gene (reference sequence). CDR3 in DNA: TGCAGTGCTAGCGTCGGACAGGGGGCGAGTGGCTACACCTTC. This gives the protein CSASVGQGASGYTF.

The genes are TRBV20-1 and TRBJ2-5, with TRBD1 identical over 11 bases. V lost 4 bases, J lost 7 bases, and 8 bases stayed unmatched. Germline V CDR1 and CDR2: DFQATT, SNEGSKA (reference sequence). The length of the CDR3 is 14 residues. CDR3 DNA sequence: TGCAGTGCTACAGGACAGGGGGCGGCGGTGACCCAGTACTTC. Protein: CSATGQGAAVTQYF.

The V gene is TRBV4-1, the J gene TRBJ2-5; D is perhaps TRBD1 (6 bases). CDR3 length: 16 amino acids. The germline V and J ends were trimmed by 2 bases and 1 base, with 14 bases remaining between them. Germline values: CDR1 MGHRA, CDR2 YSYEKL. The CDR3: CASSQNRQVRQETQYF. The CDR3 DNA sequence: TGCGCCAGCAGCCAAAATAGACAGGTCCGCCAAGAGACCCAGTACTTC.

This chain connects TRBV29-1 to TRBJ2-7; TRBD1 aligns across 8 bases. V shed 1 base and J 6 bases; nucleotides not matched to a gene: 17. Germline CDR1 is SQVTM and CDR2 is ANQGSEA. The CDR3 extends over 17 amino acids. The CDR3 DNA is TGCAGCGTTGAAGCTCCAGCCGGGGCAGGGGGCGCTTCCGAGCAGTACTTC. Its translation is CSVEAPAGAGGASEQYF.

A few counts support this clonotype. The chain links TRBV5-1 to TRBJ2-7, with 9 bases matching TRBD1. V was pared by 2 bases and J by 6 bases, with 9 bases of the junction left unmatched. The length of the CDR3 is 15 residues. Germline values: CDR1 SGHRS, CDR2 YFSETQ. The CDR3 bases are TGCGCCAGCAGCTTACCCGGAGGGACAGGGTCCGAGCAGTACTTC. This codes for CASSLPGGTGSEQYF.

This chain's CDR3 is CAISESQGIVGELFF. DNA of the CDR3: TGTGCCATCAGTGAGTCTCAGGGGATCGTCGGGGAGCTGTTTTTT. V is TRBV10-3 and J is TRBJ2-2; weak D call: TRBD1 (6 bases). The germline V gene has CDR1 ENHRY and CDR2 SYGVKD. The V and J ends lost 0 bases and 7 bases respectively, with 12 bases between them. The CDR3 is 15 residues long.

This clonotype has only a few counts. The chain has TRBV6-2 or TRBV6-3 and TRBJ2-2; 8 bases are a match to TRBD2. Germline CDR1 is MNHEY and CDR2 is SVGEGT. The CDR3 runs 15 residues. The V gene end was trimmed by 7 bases and the J gene end by 4 bases; junction bases not matched to a gene: 8. The CDR3 coding sequence is TGTGCCAGCATCCCCCGGCGGGAGGCCACCGGGGAGCTGTTTTTT. It translates to CASIPRREATGELFF.

V usage is TRBV11-2 and J usage is TRBJ2-5; 8 bases agree with TRBD1. The V segment lost 1 base and the J segment 5 bases; nucleotides outside the gene matches: 12. CDR1 and CDR2 from the germline V gene are SGHAT and FQNNGV. This CDR3 has 17 amino acids. The chain's CDR3 is CASSLVGRAGGGETQYF. In DNA form, the CDR3 reads TGTGCCAGCAGCTTAGTGGGAAGGGCAGGGGGCGGTGAGACCCAGTACTTC.

The chain recombines TRBV11-1 with TRBJ1-1; no clear D. The CDR3 is 13 residues long. Per the germline V gene, CDR1 is SGHAT and CDR2 is FQDESV (reference sequence). Trimming took 4 bases from V and 7 from J, leaving 13 bases between them. CDR3: CASSSSGRLEAFF. Here the CDR3 DNA reads TGTGCCAGCAGCTCTAGTGGTCGGCTTGAAGCTTTCTTT.

This clonotype has at least ten counts. The chain uses TRBV4-2 and TRBJ2-5; perhaps TRBD2 as D (6 bases). The germline CDR1 and CDR2 sequences are LGHNA and YNFKEQ. The CDR3 loop spans 14 amino acids. Trimming cost V 4 bases and J 2 bases, with 11 bases left between them. CDR3 sequence: CASSRGTVQETQYF. Written as DNA, the CDR3 is TGTGCCAGCAGCCGCGGGACGGTACAAGAGACCCAGTACTTC.

The chain has TRBV11-2 and TRBJ2-3; TRBD1 aligns across 12 bases. This CDR3 has 18 residues. Germline lookup yields CDR1 SGHAT and CDR2 FQNNGV. V lost 5 bases and J lost 12; bases outside the gene matches: 21. CDR3 nucleotides: TGTGCCAGCAGCGCAGACCTCGGGACAGGGGGCCGGACTAGAATACAGTATTTT. Encoded protein: CASSADLGTGGRTRIQYF.

This clonotype was seen only a few times. This sequence joins TRBV5-5 and TRBJ2-7; D possibly corresponds to TRBD1 (5 bases). The CDR3 covers 13 residues. Germline loops: CDR1 SGHKS, CDR2 YYEKEE (reference sequence). Trimming took 4 bases from V and 2 from J, leaving 10 bases between them. In nucleotides, the CDR3 is TGTGCCAGCAGCCCGACAGTTACCTACGAGCAGTACTTC. Amino acids: CASSPTVTYEQYF. The variable domain in full, completed from reference TRBV5-5 and TRBJ2-7, reads DAGVTQSPTHLIKTRGQQVTLRCSPISGHKSVSWYQQVLGQGPQFIFQYYEKEERGRGNFPDRFSARQFPNYSSELNVNALLLGDSALYLCASSPTVTYEQYFGPGTRLTVT.

This clonotype was seen ten or more times. This chain uses TRBV5-1 with TRBJ2-3; 9 nucleotides line up with TRBD1. Germline CDR1 and CDR2: SGHRS and YFSETQ. The J segment lost 5 bases and the V segment lost 3 bases, leaving 7 bases of the junction unmatched. The CDR3 is made up of 15 amino acids. Here the CDR3 reads CASSSNRGRKDTQYF. In nucleotides, the CDR3 is TGCGCCAGCAGCTCGAACAGGGGGCGGAAAGATACGCAGTATTTT.

The table lists this clonotype with many counts. V and J are TRBV29-1 and TRBJ1-2; TRBD1 aligns across 7 bases. This CDR3 region has 11 residues. Germline CDR1 is SQVTM and CDR2 is ANQGSEA. Trimming cost V 8 bases and J 4 bases; bases outside gene matches: 4. The DNA for the CDR3 is TGCAGCATCCGGGACAGCTATGGCTACACCTTC. This translates into CSIRDSYGYTF.

The sample holds many counts of this clonotype. This chain connects TRBV4-2 to TRBJ2-1; D is unresolved. The germline V gene encodes CDR1 LGHNA and CDR2 YNFKEQ. Trimming took 0 bases from V and 5 from J, leaving 11 bases between them. CDR3 length: 15 residues. The CDR3 sequence: CASSQDGLVNNEQFF. The CDR3 coding sequence is TGTGCCAGCAGCCAAGACGGCCTTGTTAACAATGAGCAGTTCTTC.

This clonotype was picked up many times. V gene TRBV12-3 or TRBV12-4 combines with J gene TRBJ2-1; 7 nucleotides agree with TRBD2. The V segment lost 4 bases and the J segment 9 bases; nucleotides outside the gene matches: 6. This CDR3 region has 13 residues. This CDR3 reads CASSSQRTSEQFF. CDR3 sequence (DNA): TGTGCCAGCAGTTCGCAAAGGACTAGTGAGCAGTTCTTC.

In this sample, this clonotype turned up many times. This chain uses TRBV18 with TRBJ1-1; D is possibly TRBD1 (5 bases). The CDR3 has 12 residues. Trimming removed 6 bases from V and 5 bases from J, with 10 bases in between. Germline V gene lookup returns CDR1 KGHSH and CDR2 LQKENI. The chain's CDR3 is CASSRGLTEAFF. For the CDR3, the DNA is TGTGCCAGCTCCCGGGGGTTAACTGAAGCTTTCTTT.

There are many counts of this clonotype. V is TRBV20-1 and J is TRBJ2-7, with 10 bases that match TRBD1. The CDR3 sequence is 13 residues long. V dropped 6 bases and J dropped 3; count of bases not matched to a gene: 5. Germline CDR1 is DFQATT and CDR2 is SNEGSKA (reference sequence). CDR3 bases: TGCAGTGCGCACGGGACAGGGGTCTACGAGCAGTACTTC. Protein product: CSAHGTGVYEQYF.

This clonotype was counted a few times. This sequence joins TRBV28 and TRBJ2-2, with 9 bases matching TRBD2. The CDR3 loop spans 20 amino acids. Trimming took 5 bases from V and 4 from J; bases not matched to a gene: 20. The germline V gene encodes CDR1 MDHEN and CDR2 SYDVKM. Here the CDR3 reads CASSTKQGSSGRSFTGELFF. Written as DNA, the CDR3 is TGTGCCAGCAGTACCAAACAGGGGTCGAGCGGGAGGTCGTTCACCGGGGAGCTGTTTTTT.

This clonotype came up many times. The rearrangement joins TRBV5-1 to TRBJ2-5; maybe TRBD2 (6 bases). CDR3 length equals 15 residues. From germline, CDR1 is SGHRS and CDR2 YFSETQ. Deletions cut 0 bases from V and 4 bases from J, with 13 bases between. The CDR3 loop is CASSLEPGAGETQYF. The CDR3 DNA follows: TGCGCCAGCAGCTTGGAGCCGGGAGCGGGAGAGACCCAGTACTTC.

This clonotype appeared a few times. CDR3 DNA: TGTGCCAGCAGCCAAGGGCAGAGAAATTCACCCCTCCACTTT. Protein: CASSQGQRNSPLHF. The J gene is TRBJ1-6, the V gene TRBV3-1; D remains unclear. Deletions cut 1 base from V and 7 bases from J, with 8 bases between. Germline V gene lookup returns CDR1 LGHDT and CDR2 YNNKEL (reference sequence). CDR3 length: 14 residues. The full variable domain, in which reference TRBV3-1 and TRBJ1-6 provide the parts outside the CDR3, is DTAVSQTPKYLVTQMGNDKSIKCEQNLGHDTMYWYKQDSKKFLKIMFSYNNKELIINETVPNRFSPKSPDKAHLNLHINSLELGDSAVYFCASSQGQRNSPLHFGNGTRLTVT.

This clonotype was observed at least ten times. This sequence joins TRBV27 and TRBJ2-7; TRBD2 is a possible D gene (7 bases). Germline CDR1 is MNHEY and CDR2 is SMNVEV (reference sequence). Deletions cut 3 bases from V and 3 bases from J, with 24 bases between. This CDR3 contains 18 residues. The CDR3 region has the DNA TGTGCCAGCAGTTTCGGCGCAGGGAGGGACTCCAGGGGCTACGAGCAGTACTTC. This codes for CASSFGAGRDSRGYEQYF.

This clonotype was detected a few times. The chain recombines TRBV12-3 or TRBV12-4 with TRBJ2-5, with 8 bases aligning to TRBD2. The CDR3 sequence is 15 residues long. After removal of 5 bases from V and 4 bases from J, the junction contained 9 bases not matched to a gene. DNA of the CDR3: TGTGCCAGCAGTGTCTCCGGGACTAGAGGAGAGACCCAGTACTTC. Protein: CASSVSGTRGETQYF.

This clonotype was counted only a few times. The chain recombines TRBV29-1 with TRBJ2-1; D is undetermined. The CDR3 extends over 10 amino acids. Germline V gene lookup returns CDR1 SQVTM and CDR2 ANQGSEA. With 4 bases removed from V and 5 bases from J, the gap between germline ends came to 3 bases. In DNA, the CDR3 is TGCAGCGTTGGCAACAATGAGCAGTTCTTC. Its protein product is CSVGNNEQFF.

This clonotype was observed many times. This chain joins TRBV5-6 and TRBJ2-5; TRBD2 agrees at 7 bases. The CDR3 covers 15 residues. Germline lookup yields CDR1 SGHDT and CDR2 YYEEEE. V lost 0 bases, J lost 5 bases, and 7 bases stayed unmatched. The CDR3 sequence is CASSLERGQLETQYF. CDR3 nucleotide sequence: TGTGCCAGCAGCTTGGAGCGGGGCCAGTTGGAGACCCAGTACTTC.

Ten or more counts support this clonotype. The genes are TRBV5-1 and TRBJ1-6; D unclear. Trimming took 4 bases from V and 11 from J, leaving 16 bases between them. The CDR3 has 14 residues. Germline loops: CDR1 SGHRS, CDR2 YFSETQ. The CDR3 region has the DNA TGCGCCAGCAGCCTCGGGTCCCTAGGAACACCCCTCCACTTT. It codes for CASSLGSLGTPLHF.

This chain connects TRBV5-1 to TRBJ2-1; 10 nucleotides align to TRBD1. The trim removed 3 bases at V and 5 bases at J, leaving 8 bases unmatched. This CDR3 spans 16 amino acids. CDR1 and CDR2 (germline): SGHRS, YFSETQ. In DNA form, the CDR3 reads TGCGCCAGCAGCTGGACCGGGACAGGGGCAAACAATGAGCAGTTCTTC. Translating it yields CASSWTGTGANNEQFF.

The V and J genes are TRBV4-3 and TRBJ2-3, with 11 bases lining up with TRBD2. The CDR3 consists of 16 residues. The germline gives CDR1 LGHNA, CDR2 YSLEER. The trim removed 1 base at V and 4 bases at J, leaving 4 bases unmatched. The DNA for the CDR3 is TGCGCCAGCAGCCAAGCCCTAGCGGGGGGTGCAGATACGCAGTATTTT. This gives the protein CASSQALAGGADTQYF.